A single sample is the source of the 18 T cell receptor beta chains below, sequenced in a study of T cell responses to AZD1222 COVID-19 vaccine. Sequencing used immunoSEQ multiplex PCR; TCRdb keeps in-frame clones, though not all of them. The sample holds about 120,000 clones, approximately 85% seen once. The sequencing used peripheral blood, collected on day 0 of AZD1222 vaccination. These receptors all come from an adult in good health.

V is TRBV6-2 or TRBV6-3 and J is TRBJ2-7; 10 nucleotides line up with TRBD1. The CDR3 consists of 15 residues. With V trimmed by 4 bases and J by 2 bases, 5 bases remained unmatched. CDR1 and CDR2 (germline): MNHEY, SVGEGT. The CDR3 coding sequence is TGTGCCAGCAGTTTTTGGGGACAGGGGCCCTACGAGCAGTACTTC. This gives the protein CASSFWGQGPYEQYF.

This clone was seen once. The J gene is TRBJ1-5, the V gene TRBV7-2; no clear D gene. Germline loops: CDR1 SGHTA, CDR2 FQGNSA. Trimming removed 6 bases at V and 2 bases at J, with 8 bases between. This CDR3 contains 13 residues. CDR3 DNA sequence: TGTGCCAGCAGTCGGGTGCGCAATCAGCCCCAGCATTTT. The encoded protein is CASSRVRNQPQHF.

In its sample, this clone was seen once. This rearrangement joins TRBV2 to TRBJ1-3, with D hard to call. CDR1 and CDR2 (germline): SNHLY, FYNNEI. This CDR3 is built from 15 residues. The V end lost 6 bases, the J end lost 4 bases, and 16 bases lay between the germline ends. CDR3 loop: CASREVRVSGNTIYF. As DNA, the CDR3 is TGTGCCAGCAGGGAGGTTCGGGTTTCAGGAAACACCATATATTTT.

The chain combines TRBV5-6 with TRBJ2-6; D not resolved. CDR3 length: 16 amino acids. From germline, CDR1 is SGHDT and CDR2 YYEEEE. V lost 0 bases and J lost 1, with 8 bases in between. CDR3 residues: CASSLVGLSGANVLTF. The CDR3 bases are TGTGCCAGCAGCTTGGTTGGGTTATCTGGGGCCAACGTCCTGACTTTC.

The V call is TRBV18, the J call TRBJ1-1; D not resolved. The length of the CDR3 is 15 residues. Germline V gene lookup returns CDR1 KGHSH and CDR2 LQKENI. Trimming shortened V by 0 bases and J by 1 base, and 9 bases separated the two germline ends. The CDR3 here is CASSPPAGRNTEAFF. The CDR3 DNA reads TGTGCCAGCTCACCACCCGCGGGTAGGAACACTGAAGCTTTCTTT.

DNA of the CDR3: TGTGCCAGCAGCCCCAACCCGACTCTGTACGAGCAGTACTTC. Its protein product is CASSPNPTLYEQYF. V gene TRBV9 combines with J gene TRBJ2-7, with D hard to call. CDR1 is SGDLS, CDR2 YYNGEE, per germline. Trimming took 4 bases from V and 4 from J, leaving 15 bases between them. The CDR3 sequence is 14 residues long.

The rearrangement uses TRBV28 and TRBJ1-1; the D is unclear. The germline V and J ends were trimmed by 8 bases and 0 bases, with 7 bases remaining between them. This CDR3 is built from 12 residues. Germline assignment: CDR1 MDHEN and CDR2 SYDVKM. CDR3 in amino acids: CASHSMNTEAFF. CDR3 nucleotides: TGTGCCAGCCACTCTATGAACACTGAAGCTTTCTTT. The whole variable domain, filled in from reference TRBV28 and TRBJ1-1, reads DVKVTQSSRYLVKRTGEKVFLECVQDMDHENMFWYRQDPGLGLRLIYFSYDVKMKEKGDIPEGYSVSREKKERFSLILESASTNQTSMYLCASHSMNTEAFFGQGTRLTVV.

This chain links TRBV15 with TRBJ1-5, with D possibly TRBD1 on 5 matching bases. CDR3 length: 13 amino acids. From germline, CDR1 is LNHNV and CDR2 YYDKDF (reference sequence). Trimming stripped 5 bases from V and 5 bases from J, with 10 bases between. The CDR3 coding sequence is TGTGCCACCAGCCAGGCGGGGGATCAGCCCCAGCATTTT. Translating it yields CATSQAGDQPQHF.

The rearrangement uses TRBV18 and TRBJ1-1, with D perhaps matching TRBD1 (5 bases). Deletions cut 4 bases from V and 9 bases from J, with 12 bases between. The V gene's germline CDR1 is KGHSH and CDR2 LQKENI. The CDR3 is 12 residues long. In DNA, the CDR3 is TGTGCCAGCTCACTCCCCGCGGGACAAGCTTTCTTT. Encoded protein: CASSLPAGQAFF.

This clone came up a few times. The chain couples TRBV29-1 to TRBJ1-3; D is perhaps TRBD1 (6 bases). The V and J ends lost 4 bases and 1 base respectively, with 14 bases between them. This CDR3 contains 15 residues. Per germline, CDR1 SQVTM and CDR2 ANQGSEA. For the CDR3, the DNA is TGCAGCGTTGTTCAAAGTGGGACATCTGGAAACACCATATATTTT. Protein sequence: CSVVQSGTSGNTIYF.

V and J are TRBV19 and TRBJ1-2; D gene uncertain. Trimming pared 3 bases from V and 3 bases from J, leaving 17 bases between. CDR1 and CDR2 (germline): LNHDA, SQIVND (reference sequence). The CDR3 loop spans 16 amino acids. CDR3 nucleotides: TGTGCCAGTAGTATCTCTTTGAGGGAAAGGTACTATGGCTACACCTTC. Amino acid sequence: CASSISLRERYYGYTF.

This clone was detected ten times or more. The chain uses TRBV2 and TRBJ1-6, with D unresolved. Trimming left V 7 bases short and J 12 bases short, with 19 bases between. CDR1 is SNHLY and CDR2 is FYNNEI in the germline V gene. The CDR3 has 14 amino acids. Written as DNA, the CDR3 is TGTGCCAGCAAAAGCTCGCCTTTCGAGGGACCCCTCCACTTT. Encoded protein: CASKSSPFEGPLHF.

The chain links TRBV7-6 to TRBJ1-6; D not resolved. The V and J ends lost 4 bases and 7 bases respectively, with 14 bases between them. CDR3 length equals 15 residues. In germline, CDR1 is SGHVS, CDR2 FNYEAQ. In nucleotides, the CDR3 is TGTGCCAGCAGCTCCGACATGGATCGCAATTCACCCCTCCACTTT. It codes for CASSSDMDRNSPLHF.

The chain carries TRBV12-5 and TRBJ2-6; D unresolved. CDR3 size: 17 residues. V dropped 6 bases and J dropped 4 bases, with 19 bases sitting between them. The germline CDR1 and CDR2 sequences are LGHNT and FRNRAP. The CDR3 region has the DNA TGTGCTAGTGGCCCCAACTCGTGGGGATCCGGGGCCAACGTCCTGACTTTC. It is translated as CASGPNSWGSGANVLTF.

A single count supports this clone. This sequence joins TRBV6-5 and TRBJ1-6, with D possibly TRBD1 on 5 matching bases. V was shortened by 2 bases and J by 7 bases, with 9 bases between the two germline ends. In germline, CDR1 is MNHEY, CDR2 SVGAGI. The CDR3 loop spans 14 amino acids. As DNA, the CDR3 is TGTGCCAGCAGTTACGGGACGGCCAATTCACCCCTCCACTTT. Translation: CASSYGTANSPLHF.

V and J are TRBV4-2 and TRBJ2-7; 10 bases match TRBD1. Germline V gene lookup returns CDR1 LGHNA and CDR2 YNFKEQ. This CDR3 has 15 amino acids. With V trimmed by 4 bases and J by 5 bases, 8 bases remained unmatched. CDR3 sequence: CASSPDWDRGHEQYF. In DNA form, the CDR3 reads TGTGCCAGCAGCCCAGACTGGGACAGGGGCCACGAGCAGTACTTC.

The chain uses TRBV5-1 and TRBJ1-1; TRBD1 might be the D (5 bases). CDR3 length: 14 amino acids. Germline V gives CDR1 SGHRS, CDR2 YFSETQ. With 4 bases removed from V and 3 bases from J, the gap between germline ends came to 13 bases. CDR3 nucleotides: TGCGCCAGCAGCCTCCGGGACGGCTACACTGAAGCTTTCTTT. This translates into CASSLRDGYTEAFF.

This chain links TRBV29-1 with TRBJ2-5, with D possibly being TRBD1 (6 bases). Trimming left V 6 bases short and J 2 bases short, with 10 bases between. CDR1 is SQVTM and CDR2 is ANQGSEA in the germline V gene. The CDR3 totals 12 residues. The DNA for the CDR3 is TGCAGCGTGACAGGAGATCAAGAGACCCAGTACTTC. Translated: CSVTGDQETQYF.